A single sample is the source of the 29 T cell receptor beta chains below, sequenced in a study of T cells in tumors after PD-1 blockade (dated by TCRdb to about 2019). Library creation used the immunoSEQ multiplex PCR assay. Not all clones reach the TCRdb copy of this immuneACCESS table, which keeps in-frame sequences only. Checked studies attribute under half of the gap to unresolved V genes and leave the rest unexplained. Present in this sample are more than 11,000 clones, roughly four fifths of which were seen just once. The ten top clones hold 20% to 25% of the sample. The time point label on this specimen signifies: after anti-PD-1 therapy. The sample was PBMCs, taken after anti-PD-1 treatment. The receptors derive from a human donor with basal cell carcinoma.

The chain recombines TRBV3-1 (or the pseudogene TRBV3-2) with TRBJ1-1, with unresolved D. In germline, CDR1 is LGHDT, CDR2 YNNKEL (reference sequence). The CDR3 contains 15 residues. The V end lost 1 base, the J end lost 0 bases, and 9 bases lay between the germline ends. The CDR3 region is CASSQGFSLNTEAFF. Written as DNA, the CDR3 is TGTGCCAGCAGCCAAGGATTCAGCCTGAACACTGAAGCTTTCTTT.

The CDR3 loop reads CASSQDGVVTDTQYF. CDR3 DNA: TGTGCCAGCAGCCAAGACGGGGTAGTCACAGATACGCAGTATTTT. The chain uses TRBV3-1 (or the pseudogene TRBV3-2) and TRBJ2-3, with D possibly being TRBD2 (5 bases). Trimming took off 0 bases at V and 2 bases at J, with 9 bases between the two ends. The CDR3 runs 15 residues. Germline V gene lookup returns CDR1 LGHDT and CDR2 YNNKEL (reference sequence).

The V gene is TRBV6-2 or TRBV6-3, the J gene TRBJ2-3; TRBD2 matches 13 bases. The V gene's germline CDR1 is MNHEY and CDR2 SVGEGT. This CDR3 is 17 amino acids long. Unmatched junction bases numbered 11, after V lost 6 bases and J lost 5 bases. The CDR3 region is CASSPGLAGEYGDTQYF. CDR3 DNA sequence: TGTGCCAGCAGCCCCGGACTAGCGGGAGAATATGGAGATACGCAGTATTTT.

This chain uses TRBV25-1 with TRBJ2-5; D remains ambiguous. CDR1 MGHDK and CDR2 SYGVNS come from the germline V gene. This CDR3 is 13 amino acids long. Trimming took off 1 base at V and 1 base at J, with 4 bases between the two ends. The chain's CDR3 is CASSEFLQETQYF. The CDR3 DNA sequence: TGTGCCAGCAGTGAATTCCTCCAAGAGACCCAGTACTTC.

This chain connects TRBV2 to TRBJ2-3; tentatively, D is TRBD1 (5 bases). The CDR3 extends over 16 amino acids. CDR1 is SNHLY and CDR2 is FYNNEI in the germline V gene. Trimming cost V 8 bases and J 1 base, with 19 bases left between them. The CDR3 DNA sequence: TGTGCCAGCTCCGACAGTCACGAAGAGGGCACAGATACGCAGTATTTT. This gives the protein CASSDSHEEGTDTQYF.

V usage is TRBV16 and J usage is TRBJ2-7; D is possibly TRBD1 or TRBD2 (5 bases each). The CDR3 runs 15 residues. Germline assignment: CDR1 KGHSY and CDR2 FQNENV. With 0 bases removed from V and 7 bases from J, the gap between germline ends came to 16 bases. CDR3 DNA: TGTGCCAGCAGCCAATCGTTTGCATTCTGGGGGGAGCAGTACTTC. Amino acids: CASSQSFAFWGEQYF.

The chain combines TRBV28 with TRBJ2-2; 10 bases match TRBD2. Germline V lookup: CDR1 MDHEN, CDR2 SYDVKM. The CDR3 has 15 amino acids. The ends lost 11 bases at V and 2 bases at J; junction bases unmatched: 8. The CDR3 sequence is CAALRTSGNTGELFF. In nucleotides, the CDR3 is TGTGCCGCCCTTAGGACTAGCGGTAACACCGGGGAGCTGTTTTTT. Looking up the rest from reference TRBV28 and TRBJ2-2 gives the full variable domain: DVKVTQSSRYLVKRTGEKVFLECVQDMDHENMFWYRQDPGLGLRLIYFSYDVKMKEKGDIPEGYSVSREKKERFSLILESASTNQTSMYLCAALRTSGNTGELFFGEGSRLTVL.

The chain is built from TRBV5-1 and TRBJ2-1, with 10 bases matching TRBD1. V was clipped by 0 bases and J by 7 bases; unmatched bases: 4. In germline, CDR1 is SGHRS, CDR2 YFSETQ. The CDR3 runs to 15 residues. CDR3 protein: CASSLEGQGFNEQFF. In DNA, the CDR3 is TGCGCCAGCAGCTTGGAGGGACAGGGGTTTAATGAGCAGTTCTTC.

This clone has more than one count but fewer than ten. V is TRBV19 and J is TRBJ1-4, with 9 bases fitting TRBD1. Germline CDR1 reads LNHDA; CDR2 reads SQIVND (reference sequence). J gave up 10 bases and V 3 bases, and 9 bases lay outside the gene matches. This CDR3 spans 15 amino acids. CDR3 protein: CASSIPGTGLGKLFF. DNA for the CDR3: TGTGCCAGTAGTATCCCCGGGACAGGGCTTGGAAAACTGTTTTTT.

V is TRBV4-1 and J is TRBJ2-2; no firm D call. This CDR3 has 15 residues. Germline V gene data show CDR1 as MGHRA and CDR2 as YSYEKL. Between the trimmed V and J ends, which lost 0 bases and 6 bases, there was a span of 11 bases. The CDR3 DNA sequence: TGCGCCAGCAGCCAAGATGCCGTTGAGGCCGGGGAGCTGTTTTTT. Translating gives CASSQDAVEAGELFF.

This sequence joins TRBV4-1 and TRBJ1-5, with D perhaps TRBD1 (6 bases). The CDR3 sequence is 14 residues long. Germline V gene data show CDR1 as MGHRA and CDR2 as YSYEKL. The V end was cut by 3 bases, the J end by 6 bases, with 12 bases between. This chain's CDR3 is CASSQGADGQPQHF. CDR3 DNA: TGCGCCAGCAGCCAGGGGGCTGATGGTCAGCCCCAGCATTTT.

The sample holds one count of this clone. This chain links TRBV5-1 with TRBJ2-3; D not certain. This CDR3 contains 13 residues. With 0 bases removed from V and 2 bases from J, the gap between germline ends came to 4 bases. Per the germline V gene, CDR1 is SGHRS and CDR2 is YFSETQ. Here the CDR3 DNA reads TGCGCCAGCAGCTTGGGGCCCACAGATACGCAGTATTTT. It encodes CASSLGPTDTQYF.

This chain links TRBV7-2 with TRBJ2-2; TRBD1 is a possible D gene (6 bases). The V and J ends lost 5 bases and 5 bases respectively, with 9 bases between them. CDR1 is SGHTA and CDR2 is FQGNSA in the germline V gene. This CDR3 spans 13 amino acids. CDR3 residues: CASSEGQTGELFF. The CDR3 DNA reads TGTGCCAGCAGCGAAGGACAGACCGGGGAGCTGTTTTTT.

The chain has TRBV10-2 and TRBJ2-1, with 7 bases identical to TRBD2. Germline trimming cut 3 bases from V and 7 bases from J; bases unmatched to any gene: 15. The germline V gene has CDR1 WSHSY and CDR2 SAAADI. This CDR3 comprises 17 residues. CDR3 nucleotides: TGCGCCAGCAGTGATCCCAGCGGGGCAAACCTCGGGAATGAGCAGTTCTTC. Translation: CASSDPSGANLGNEQFF.

The sample holds a few counts of this clone. At one end the junction does not follow the germline gene, possibly because of a read error. The gene calls are TRBV15 and TRBJ1-6; possible D gene TRBD1, 5 bases. This CDR3 is built from 11 residues. CDR1 and CDR2 from the germline V gene are LNHNV and YYDKDF (reference sequence). For the CDR3, the DNA is TGTGCCACCAGCAGAACCGGGACCCTTCACTTT. It yields the protein CATSRTGTLHF.

This chain links TRBV28 with TRBJ2-7; D is possibly TRBD1 or TRBD2 (6 bases each). There are 17 residues in the CDR3. Between the trimmed V and J ends, which lost 4 bases and 7 bases, there was a span of 26 bases. The V gene's germline CDR1 is MDHEN and CDR2 SYDVKM. CDR3 bases: TGTGCCAGCAGTTCGATTCAGGAGGGGACACCACAGCGGGAGCAGTACTTC. Translating gives CASSSIQEGTPQREQYF.

The rearrangement uses TRBV5-1 and TRBJ2-5, with D tentatively TRBD1 (7 bases). Trimming shortened V by 2 bases and J by 5 bases, and 10 bases separated the two germline ends. The CDR3 is 13 residues long. Germline CDR1 is SGHRS and CDR2 is YFSETQ. CDR3 nucleotides: TGCGCCAGCAGCTTTCCAGGGGGGGAGACCCAGTACTTC. Protein product: CASSFPGGETQYF.

The V and J genes are TRBV5-6 and TRBJ2-1, with TRBD2 matching over 7 bases. CDR1 and CDR2 from the germline V gene are SGHDT and YYEEEE. CDR3 length: 15 residues. Unmatched junction bases numbered 9, after V lost 1 base and J lost 8 bases. The CDR3 DNA reads TGTGCCAGCAGCTTGTCGGCGGGAGTCAGCGATGAGCAGTTCTTC. Translated, it gives CASSLSAGVSDEQFF.

CDR3 amino acids: CASSPPVREAYNEQFF. The DNA for the CDR3 is TGTGCCAGCTCACCACCGGTGAGGGAAGCCTACAATGAGCAGTTCTTC. The rearrangement uses TRBV18 and TRBJ2-1; a weak D match, TRBD2 (5 bases). The CDR3 sequence is 16 residues long. V dropped 0 bases and J dropped 2 bases, with 11 bases sitting between them. Germline loops: CDR1 KGHSH, CDR2 LQKENI.

The chain's CDR3 is CASSFSSYNSPLHF. For the CDR3, the DNA is TGTGCCAGCAGCTTCAGCTCCTATAATTCACCCCTCCACTTT. V is TRBV7-2 and J is TRBJ1-6; D gene uncertain. The germline gives CDR1 SGHTA, CDR2 FQGNSA. The CDR3 has 14 amino acids. V was cut by 3 bases and J by 0 bases, with 3 bases left in between.

In DNA form, the CDR3 reads TGCGCCAGCAGTGAGTCTGGGCGCCCTGATCGGCCCCAGCATTTT. Translated, it gives CASSESGRPDRPQHF. The rearrangement uses TRBV10-2 and TRBJ1-5, with D uncertain. V was cut by 0 bases and J by 9 bases, with 15 bases left in between. The germline CDR1 and CDR2 sequences are WSHSY and SAAADI. The CDR3 sequence is 15 residues long.

The chain combines TRBV7-9 with TRBJ2-5; no clear D gene. V lost 4 bases, J lost 5 bases, and 14 bases lay in between. This CDR3 contains 14 residues. Looked up from germline, CDR1 is SEHNR and CDR2 is FQNEAQ (reference sequence). Here the CDR3 DNA reads TGTGCCAGCAGCTCGATTAAGGGTCGGGAGACCCAGTACTTC. It yields the protein CASSSIKGRETQYF.

The chain uses TRBV19 and TRBJ2-2; D not certain. Trimming shortened V by 7 bases and J by 3 bases, and 9 bases separated the two germline ends. The CDR3 has 13 residues. Germline loops: CDR1 LNHDA, CDR2 SQIVND (reference sequence). The CDR3 loop is CASMERYTGELFF. The CDR3 DNA reads as TGTGCCAGTATGGAACGGTACACCGGGGAGCTGTTTTTT.

The rearrangement joins TRBV29-1 to TRBJ1-2; TRBD1 aligns across 9 bases. The CDR3 loop spans 12 amino acids. The ends lost 7 bases at V and 2 bases at J; junction bases unmatched: 2. In germline, CDR1 is SQVTM, CDR2 ANQGSEA. This chain's CDR3 is CSADRGNYGYTF. CDR3 in DNA: TGCAGCGCTGACAGGGGGAACTATGGCTACACCTTC.

This chain connects TRBV21-1 to TRBJ2-3. TRBV21-1 is shown as a pseudogene. The CDR3 runs 15 residues. Here the CDR3 reads CASSKATKSTDTQYF. In nucleotides, the CDR3 is TGTGCCAGCAGCAAAGCGACGAAAAGCACAGATACGCAGTATTTT.

This clone was observed once. This sequence joins TRBV24-1 and TRBJ1-5; 8 bases agree with TRBD1. The CDR3 length is 16 residues. In germline, CDR1 is KGHDR, CDR2 SFDVKD. With 4 bases clipped from V and 3 bases from J, the junction kept 7 bases outside the gene matches. The CDR3 spells CATSDKGQAINQPQHF. The CDR3 DNA sequence: TGTGCCACCAGTGACAAGGGACAGGCGATCAATCAGCCCCAGCATTTT.

The gene calls are TRBV14 and TRBJ2-7; D ambiguous. This CDR3 region has 13 residues. Trimming cost V 3 bases and J 0 bases, with 6 bases left between them. Per the germline V gene, CDR1 is SGHDN and CDR2 is FVKESK. The CDR3 protein is CASSHLVSYEQYF. CDR3 coding DNA: TGTGCCAGCAGCCACCTAGTCTCCTACGAGCAGTACTTC.

For the CDR3, the DNA is TGTGCCACCAGTGCAGTGGGGGTTAGCGGTACCGGGGAGCTGTTTTTT. Its translation is CATSAVGVSGTGELFF. The genes are TRBV24-1 and TRBJ2-2; D may be TRBD2 (6 bases). The CDR3 runs 16 residues. The germline V gene encodes CDR1 KGHDR and CDR2 SFDVKD. The V gene lost 5 bases and the J gene lost 5 bases, with 17 bases spanning the gap.

V gene TRBV10-3 combines with J gene TRBJ1-3; 7 positions agree with TRBD1. The V gene end was trimmed by 5 bases and the J gene end by 0 bases; junction bases not matched to a gene: 4. The CDR3 length is 15 residues. From germline, CDR1 is ENHRY and CDR2 SYGVKD. The DNA for the CDR3 is TGTGCCATCAGTAATAGACAGGGCTCTGGAAACACCATATATTTT. Translated: CAISNRQGSGNTIYF.